Shown below are 26 T cell receptor beta chains from a single sample sequenced in a study of identical twins. TCRdb processed the 5' RACE reads anew with MiXCR; each CDR3 protein has one entry. This table holds around 1.7 million distinct CDR3 sequences, around a third found once. The sample was cord blood. The receptors come from a newborn girl in good health.

This chain connects TRBV2 to TRBJ2-7; D perhaps matches TRBD2 (5 bases). CDR3 length: 11 residues. Looked up from germline, CDR1 is SNHLY and CDR2 is FYNNEI. Trimming removed 7 bases at V and 10 bases at J, with 14 bases between. In DNA form, the CDR3 reads TGTGCCAGCAAACGGGAAGAGGCCCAGTACTTC. As protein: CASKREEAQYF. Supplemented by reference TRBV2 and TRBJ2-7, the full variable domain reads EPEVTQTPSHQVTQMGQEVILRCVPISNHLYFYWYRQILGQKVEFLVSFYNNEISEKSEIFDDQFSVERPDGSNFTLKIRSTKLEDSAMYFCASKREEAQYFGPGTRLTVT.

V gene TRBV4-1 combines with J gene TRBJ1-1; TRBD1 aligns across 11 bases. This CDR3 is 13 amino acids long. V gave up 4 bases and J gave up 8 bases; unmatched junction bases: 3. CDR1 and CDR2 from the germline V gene are MGHRA and YSYEKL. CDR3 protein: CASSLDRGREAFF. The CDR3 DNA is TGCGCCAGCAGCCTGGACAGGGGGCGCGAAGCTTTCTTT.

About this clonotype: Possible read error: a much larger clone is one base away. The chain joins TRBV29-1 to TRBJ2-3; TRBD1 aligns across 7 bases. The CDR3 runs to 15 residues. Germline V gene data show CDR1 as SQVTM and CDR2 as ANQGSEA. CDR3 loop: CSATGQQLHTDTQYF. The DNA for the CDR3 is TGCAGCGCCACGGGACAGCAACTCCACACAGATACTCAGTATTTT.

This clonotype appeared many times. The chain couples TRBV24-1 to TRBJ2-1, with D perhaps assigned TRBD1 or TRBD2 (5 bases each). This CDR3 spans 15 amino acids. Germline V gene data show CDR1 as KGHDR and CDR2 as SFDVKD. Trimming stripped 2 bases from V and 0 bases from J, with 7 bases between. In DNA, the CDR3 is TGTGCCACCAGTGATTGGGGGAGCTCCTACAATGAGCAGTTCTTC. Encoded protein: CATSDWGSSYNEQFF.

This sequence joins TRBV4-2 and TRBJ2-7; TRBD2 might be the D (5 bases). The germline gives CDR1 LGHNA, CDR2 YNFKEQ. Trimming cost V 0 bases and J 12 bases, with 24 bases left between them. The CDR3 loop spans 16 amino acids. The CDR3 region is CASSQDPYGVGETLYF. CDR3 DNA sequence: TGTGCCAGCAGCCAAGATCCGTACGGGGTCGGGGAGACCCTGTACTTC.

This clonotype showed up just a few times. J is TRBJ2-5 and V is TRBV4-1; D remains ambiguous. Looked up from germline, CDR1 is MGHRA and CDR2 is YSYEKL. The CDR3 length is 14 residues. Trimming left V 0 bases short and J 2 bases short, with 7 bases between. CDR3 protein: CASSQEEWQETQYF. DNA of the CDR3: TGCGCCAGCAGCCAAGAAGAATGGCAAGAGACCCAGTACTTC.

The chain carries TRBV9 and TRBJ2-1; D is possibly TRBD2 (6 bases). This CDR3 has 13 amino acids. Germline lookup yields CDR1 SGDLS and CDR2 YYNGEE. V was shortened by 4 bases and J by 6 bases, with 11 bases between the two germline ends. CDR3 DNA sequence: TGTGCCAGCAGCAAGACTAGTCGCAATGAGCAGTTCTTC. Residues: CASSKTSRNEQFF. The entire variable domain, with the rest obtained from reference TRBV9 and TRBJ2-1, is as follows: DSGVTQTPKHLITATGQRVTLRCSPRSGDLSVYWYQQSLDQGLQFLIQYYNGEERAKGNILERFSAQQFPDLHSELNLSSLELGDSALYFCASSKTSRNEQFFGPGTRLTVL.

This clonotype was observed a single time. The genes are TRBV24-1 and TRBJ2-3, with a tentative D call TRBD1 (6 bases). V lost 3 bases and J 0 bases, leaving 9 bases between the germline ends. Germline values: CDR1 KGHDR, CDR2 SFDVKD. The CDR3 runs to 15 residues. CDR3 loop: CATSDTGMSTDTQYF. Written as DNA, the CDR3 is TGTGCCACCAGTGATACAGGGATGAGCACAGATACGCAGTATTTT.

This chain joins TRBV29-1 and TRBJ2-7, with no clear D. The germline CDR1 and CDR2 sequences are SQVTM and ANQGSEA. The length of the CDR3 is 14 residues. V was cut by 4 bases and J by 7 bases, with 20 bases left in between. Here the CDR3 reads CSVGGVRPYNEQYF. The CDR3 bases are TGCAGCGTTGGCGGAGTCCGACCTTACAATGAGCAGTACTTC.

This clonotype has more than one count but fewer than ten. The genes are TRBV14 and TRBJ2-3, with D possibly matching TRBD2 (5 bases). CDR1 is SGHDN and CDR2 is FVKESK in the germline V gene. The ends were cut back, 0 bases at V and 2 bases at J, with 15 bases in the middle. There are 17 residues in the CDR3. In DNA form, the CDR3 reads TGTGCCAGCAGCCAAGATCGGCTTGGAGCGGACACAGATACGCAGTATTTT. It specifies CASSQDRLGADTDTQYF.

This chain links TRBV7-9 with TRBJ2-5, with 13 bases fitting TRBD2. The J call is uncertain, as TRBJ2-7 better fits the DNA end. CDR1 SEHNR and CDR2 FQNEAQ come from the germline V gene (reference sequence). The length of the CDR3 is 20 residues. Written as DNA, the CDR3 is TGTGCCAGCAGCGAACGCCGAGGACTAGCGGGAGCGGGGGTTTGGAACGAGCAGTACTTC. This translates into CASSERRGLAGAGVWNEQYF.

J is TRBJ1-4 and V is TRBV20-1; D gene unclear. Germline V gene data show CDR1 as DFQATT and CDR2 as SNEGSKA (reference sequence). With 6 bases removed from V and 0 bases from J, the gap between germline ends came to 11 bases. This CDR3 is built from 14 residues. The CDR3 loop reads CSATKHATNEKLFF. In DNA form, the CDR3 reads TGCAGTGCCACAAAACACGCAACTAATGAAAAACTGTTTTTT.

This clonotype was observed at least ten times. The CDR3 loop reads CSVRLAYEQYF. DNA for the CDR3: TGCAGCGTTCGTCTGGCCTACGAGCAGTACTTC. The chain carries TRBV29-1 and TRBJ2-7; D is undetermined. Trimming took 5 bases from V and 2 from J, leaving 7 bases between them. The length of the CDR3 is 11 residues. Per germline, CDR1 SQVTM and CDR2 ANQGSEA.

This clonotype has just one count. V gene TRBV20-1 combines with J gene TRBJ2-3; 13 nucleotides align to TRBD2. The CDR3 covers 16 residues. Per the germline V gene, CDR1 is DFQATT and CDR2 is SNEGSKA (reference sequence). The J segment lost 0 bases and the V segment lost 6 bases, leaving 6 bases of the junction unmatched. CDR3 residues: CSARTSGSTSTDTQYF. The CDR3 region has the DNA TGCAGTGCGAGGACTAGCGGGAGCACTAGCACAGATACGCAGTATTTT.

This chain connects TRBV10-3 to TRBJ2-1; 11 bases are shared with TRBD2. The CDR3 has 16 amino acids. Germline V CDR1 and CDR2: ENHRY, SYGVKD. Trimming cost V 4 bases and J 2 bases; bases outside gene matches: 4. For the CDR3, the DNA is TGTGCCATCAGTGCTTCTAGCGGGAGGACCTACAATGAGCAGTTCTTC. Protein sequence: CAISASSGRTYNEQFF.

This chain uses TRBV28 with TRBJ2-5, with D perhaps matching TRBD1 (7 bases). V was shortened by 2 bases and J by 2 bases, with 12 bases between the two germline ends. The CDR3 extends over 15 amino acids. Germline V CDR1 and CDR2: MDHEN, SYDVKM. CDR3 nucleotides: TGTGCCAGCAGTTTAGGCGGGACAGTACAAGAGACCCAGTACTTC. This sequence encodes CASSLGGTVQETQYF.

This chain uses TRBV29-1 with TRBJ1-2; TRBD1 matches 7 bases. V gave up 6 bases and J gave up 8 bases; unmatched junction bases: 12. Germline CDR1 reads SQVTM; CDR2 reads ANQGSEA. The CDR3 is 13 residues long. The CDR3 DNA reads as TGCAGCGTAAAGGGACAGCCGATGAGGGGCTACACCTTC. It specifies CSVKGQPMRGYTF.

This clonotype came up once. The rearrangement links TRBV21-1 to TRBJ1-2; the table's D call, TRBD1, was not checked against the DNA. TRBV21-1 constitutes a pseudogene. The CDR3 has 13 residues. In DNA form, the CDR3 reads TGTGCCAGCCCAGGGGCAGCAAACTATGGCTACACCTTC. This encodes CASPGAANYGYTF.

This clonotype was counted a few times. The chain recombines TRBV11-2 with TRBJ2-7; perhaps TRBD2 as D (5 bases). This CDR3 is 17 amino acids long. Deletions cut 0 bases from V and 2 bases from J, with 17 bases between. Germline V lookup: CDR1 SGHAT, CDR2 FQNNGV. As DNA, the CDR3 is TGTGCCAGCAGCTTAGATCTCGGACTCCCAGGTGCCTACGAGCAGTACTTC. It is translated as CASSLDLGLPGAYEQYF.

This clonotype has more than one count but fewer than ten. The chain recombines TRBV28 with TRBJ2-7; D unclear. This CDR3 contains 13 residues. V lost 5 bases and J lost 2, with 10 bases in between. Germline V CDR1 and CDR2: MDHEN, SYDVKM. The CDR3: CASSGWVAYEQYF. The CDR3 DNA is TGTGCCAGCAGTGGATGGGTTGCCTACGAGCAGTACTTC. Together with reference TRBV28 and TRBJ2-7, the CDR3 gives the full variable domain: DVKVTQSSRYLVKRTGEKVFLECVQDMDHENMFWYRQDPGLGLRLIYFSYDVKMKEKGDIPEGYSVSREKKERFSLILESASTNQTSMYLCASSGWVAYEQYFGPGTRLTVT.

This clonotype was counted a few times. CDR3 amino acids: CSAPWEDSGNTIYF. CDR3 coding DNA: TGCAGTGCCCCGTGGGAGGACTCTGGAAACACCATATATTTT. The rearrangement joins TRBV20-1 to TRBJ1-3; D not certain. The CDR3 consists of 14 residues. Germline CDR1 DFQATT, CDR2 SNEGSKA (reference sequence). The V end was cut by 6 bases, the J end by 0 bases, with 12 bases between.

V usage is TRBV5-1 and J usage is TRBJ2-5; possible D gene TRBD1, 6 bases. The ends were cut back, 6 bases at V and 2 bases at J, with 17 bases in the middle. Germline V CDR1 and CDR2: SGHRS, YFSETQ. This CDR3 has 15 residues. The CDR3 loop is CASTTGQNLQETQYF. The CDR3 bases are TGCGCCAGCACCACGGGACAAAACTTACAAGAGACCCAGTACTTC.

The chain joins TRBV20-1 to TRBJ2-7, with 7 positions matching TRBD2. Unmatched junction bases numbered 23, after V lost 5 bases and J lost 7 bases. CDR1 and CDR2 (germline): DFQATT, SNEGSKA (reference sequence). CDR3 size: 17 residues. The CDR3 DNA reads as TGCAGTGCTCCCGACTTTGACCGGGGGGATTCCTACAATGAGCAGTACTTC. It translates to CSAPDFDRGDSYNEQYF.

The V gene is TRBV10-3, the J gene TRBJ1-2, with D unclear. The CDR3 runs to 13 residues. Germline CDR1 reads ENHRY; CDR2 reads SYGVKD. Trimming took off 2 bases at V and 7 bases at J, with 11 bases between the two ends. The chain's CDR3 is CAISERGGCGYTF. Written as DNA, the CDR3 is TGTGCCATCAGTGAGCGGGGAGGATGTGGCTACACCTTC.

V and J are TRBV9 and TRBJ2-7, with D perhaps matching TRBD1 (6 bases). The V gene lost 0 bases and the J gene lost 3 bases, with 19 bases spanning the gap. The V gene's germline CDR1 is SGDLS and CDR2 YYNGEE. There are 17 residues in the CDR3. The CDR3 region is CASSVAELSGDHYEQYF. CDR3 nucleotide sequence: TGTGCCAGCAGCGTAGCAGAGTTGTCAGGGGACCACTACGAGCAGTACTTC.

This clonotype was seen a few times. The chain uses TRBV5-1 and TRBJ2-3, with 8 bases aligning to TRBD2. V dropped 2 bases and J dropped 2; count of bases not matched to a gene: 7. Germline assignment: CDR1 SGHRS and CDR2 YFSETQ. This CDR3 is built from 16 residues. Written as DNA, the CDR3 is TGCGCCAGCAGCTTCACTAGCGGAGGGGCCACAGATACGCAGTATTTT. This encodes CASSFTSGGATDTQYF.